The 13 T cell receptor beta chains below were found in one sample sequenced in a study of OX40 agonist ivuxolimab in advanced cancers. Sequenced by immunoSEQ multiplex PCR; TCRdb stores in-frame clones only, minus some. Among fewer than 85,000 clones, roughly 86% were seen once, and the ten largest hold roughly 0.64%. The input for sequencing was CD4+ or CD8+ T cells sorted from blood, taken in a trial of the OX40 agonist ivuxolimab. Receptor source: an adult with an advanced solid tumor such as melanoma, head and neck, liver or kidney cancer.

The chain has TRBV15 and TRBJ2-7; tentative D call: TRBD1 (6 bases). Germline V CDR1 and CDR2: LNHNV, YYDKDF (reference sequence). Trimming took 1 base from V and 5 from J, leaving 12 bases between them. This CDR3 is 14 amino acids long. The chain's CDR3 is CATSRVSGVNEQYF. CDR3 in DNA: TGTGCCACCAGCAGAGTGTCAGGGGTTAACGAGCAGTACTTC. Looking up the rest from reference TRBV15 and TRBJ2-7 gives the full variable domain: DAMVIQNPRYQVTQFGKPVTLSCSQTLNHNVMYWYQQKSSQAPKLLFHYYDKDFNNEADTPDNFQSRRPNTSFCFLDIRSPGLGDTAMYLCATSRVSGVNEQYFGPGTRLTVT.

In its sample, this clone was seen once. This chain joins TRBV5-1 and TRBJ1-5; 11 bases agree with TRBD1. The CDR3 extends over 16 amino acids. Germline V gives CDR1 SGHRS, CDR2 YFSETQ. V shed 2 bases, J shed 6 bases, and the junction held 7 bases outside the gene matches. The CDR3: CASSLGTGGLGQPQHF. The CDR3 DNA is TGCGCCAGCAGCTTAGGGACAGGGGGTCTTGGTCAGCCCCAGCATTTT.

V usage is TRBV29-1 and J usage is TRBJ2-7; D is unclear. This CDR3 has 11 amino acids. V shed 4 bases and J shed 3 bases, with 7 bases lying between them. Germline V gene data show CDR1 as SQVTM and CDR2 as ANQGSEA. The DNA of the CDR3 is TGCAGCGTTGCAGAGCGCTACGAGCAGTACTTC. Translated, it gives CSVAERYEQYF.

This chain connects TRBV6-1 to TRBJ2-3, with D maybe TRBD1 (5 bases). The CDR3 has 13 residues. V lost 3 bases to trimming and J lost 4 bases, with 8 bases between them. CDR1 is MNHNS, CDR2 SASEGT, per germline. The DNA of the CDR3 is TGTGCCAGCAGTGACGGACAAGCAGATACGCAGTATTTT. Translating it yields CASSDGQADTQYF.

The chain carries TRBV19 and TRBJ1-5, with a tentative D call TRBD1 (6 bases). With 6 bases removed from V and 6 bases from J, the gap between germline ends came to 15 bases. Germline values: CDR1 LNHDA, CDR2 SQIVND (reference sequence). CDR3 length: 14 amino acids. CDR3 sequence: CASRTEQGGQPQHF. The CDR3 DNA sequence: TGTGCCAGTAGAACGGAACAGGGTGGTCAGCCCCAGCATTTT. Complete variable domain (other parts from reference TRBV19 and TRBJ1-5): DGGITQSPKYLFRKEGQNVTLSCEQNLNHDAMYWYRQDPGQGLRLIYYSQIVNDFQKGDIAEGYSVSREKKESFPLTVTSAQKNPTAFYLCASRTEQGGQPQHFGDGTRLSIL.

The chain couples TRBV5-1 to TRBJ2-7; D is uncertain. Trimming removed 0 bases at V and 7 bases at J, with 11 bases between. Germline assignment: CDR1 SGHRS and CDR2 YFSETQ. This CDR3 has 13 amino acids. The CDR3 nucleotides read TGCGCCAGCAGCTTGGCCTCCCTGGAGGAGCAGTACTTC. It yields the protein CASSLASLEEQYF.

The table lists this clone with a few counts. The CDR3 DNA reads as TGCGCCAGCAGCTTGGCCGGGGTTGGCCTAGGGAAGACCCAGTACTTC. Residues: CASSLAGVGLGKTQYF. The chain joins TRBV5-1 to TRBJ2-5, with D possibly TRBD2 on 5 matching bases. V lost 0 bases to trimming and J lost 6 bases, with 18 bases between them. Looked up from germline, CDR1 is SGHRS and CDR2 is YFSETQ. This CDR3 has 16 amino acids.

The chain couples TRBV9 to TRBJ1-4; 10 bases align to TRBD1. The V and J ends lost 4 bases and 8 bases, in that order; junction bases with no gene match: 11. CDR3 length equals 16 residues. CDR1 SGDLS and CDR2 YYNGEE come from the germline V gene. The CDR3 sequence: CASSSQPGQGREKLFF. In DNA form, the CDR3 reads TGTGCCAGCAGCTCACAGCCGGGACAGGGGAGAGAAAAACTGTTTTTT.

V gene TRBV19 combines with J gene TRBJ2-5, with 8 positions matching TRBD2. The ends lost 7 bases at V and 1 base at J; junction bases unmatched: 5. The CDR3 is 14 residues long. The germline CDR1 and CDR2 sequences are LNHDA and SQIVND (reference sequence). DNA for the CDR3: TGTGCCAGTAACGGCGGGGGGCGCCAAGAGACCCAGTACTTC. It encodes CASNGGGRQETQYF.

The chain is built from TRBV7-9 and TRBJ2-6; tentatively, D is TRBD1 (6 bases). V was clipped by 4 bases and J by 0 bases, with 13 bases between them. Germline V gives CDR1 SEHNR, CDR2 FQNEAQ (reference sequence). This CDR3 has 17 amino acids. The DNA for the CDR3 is TGTGCCAGCAGCTCTGGACAGCTGGGCTCTGGGGCCAACGTCCTGACTTTC. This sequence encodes CASSSGQLGSGANVLTF.

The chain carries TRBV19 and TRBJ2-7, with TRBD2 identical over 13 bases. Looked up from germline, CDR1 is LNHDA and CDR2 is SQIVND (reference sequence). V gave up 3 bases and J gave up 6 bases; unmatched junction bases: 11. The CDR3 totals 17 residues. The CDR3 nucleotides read TGTGCCAGTAGTATCCAGGGTGCTGGACTAGCGGGAGTCGAGCAGTACTTC. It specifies CASSIQGAGLAGVEQYF.

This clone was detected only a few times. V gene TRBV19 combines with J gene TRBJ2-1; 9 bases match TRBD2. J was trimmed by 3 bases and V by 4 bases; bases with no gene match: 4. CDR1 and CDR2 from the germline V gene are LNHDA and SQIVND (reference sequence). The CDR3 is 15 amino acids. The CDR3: CASSSGTSSYNEQFF. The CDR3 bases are TGTGCCAGTAGTAGTGGGACTAGCAGCTACAATGAGCAGTTCTTC.

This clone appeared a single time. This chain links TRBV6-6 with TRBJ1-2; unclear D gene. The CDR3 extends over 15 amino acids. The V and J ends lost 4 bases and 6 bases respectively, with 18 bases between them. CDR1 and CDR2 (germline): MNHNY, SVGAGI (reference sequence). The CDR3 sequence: CASSSTGPPTDGYTF. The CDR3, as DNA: TGTGCCAGCAGTTCAACCGGACCGCCAACTGATGGCTACACCTTC.